The sequence of this TCR beta chain was determined in a study of T cell clonotyping in hematopoietic cell transplantation. Study conclusions and caveats: Few recipient clonotypes overlapped donors; over 95% were de novo at given depth. Pathologically expanded recipient clonotypes increased progressively from day 30 to day 180 as diversity fell.

Produced via immunoSEQ multiplex PCR; TCRdb's table is partial and in-frame only. The repertoire includes some 5,000 clones, about nine tenths of them detected once, and less than 5.5% sits in the top ten. Points on this clone: No antigen is known for it.

V was cut by 1 base and J by 3 bases, with 12 bases left in between. CDR3 length equals 15 residues. The germline V gene has CDR1 SEHNR and CDR2 FQNEAQ (reference sequence). Sequenced input: peripheral blood mononuclear cells. This rearrangement joins TRBV7-9 to TRBJ1-1; D is undetermined. The clonotype was recovered from a man between 35 and 55 years old in good health. Some clones in this sample may be carry-over from other donors' samples. CDR3 protein: CASSLGFDWDTEAFF. DNA of the CDR3: TGTGCCAGCAGCTTAGGATTCGATTGGGACACTGAAGCTTTCTTT.